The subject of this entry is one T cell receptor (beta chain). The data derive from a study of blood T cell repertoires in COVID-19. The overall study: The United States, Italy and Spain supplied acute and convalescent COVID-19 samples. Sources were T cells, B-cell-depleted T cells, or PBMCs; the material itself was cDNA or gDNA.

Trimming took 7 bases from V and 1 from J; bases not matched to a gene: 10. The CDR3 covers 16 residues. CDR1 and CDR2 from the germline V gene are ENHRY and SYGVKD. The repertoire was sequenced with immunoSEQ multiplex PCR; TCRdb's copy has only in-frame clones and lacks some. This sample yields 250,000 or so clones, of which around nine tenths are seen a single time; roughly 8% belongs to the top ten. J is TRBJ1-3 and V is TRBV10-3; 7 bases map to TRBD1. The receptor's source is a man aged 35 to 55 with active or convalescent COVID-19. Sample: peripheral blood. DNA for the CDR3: TGTGCCATCAATAGGGACAGAAGCGATTCTGGAAACACCATATATTTT. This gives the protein CAINRDRSDSGNTIYF.